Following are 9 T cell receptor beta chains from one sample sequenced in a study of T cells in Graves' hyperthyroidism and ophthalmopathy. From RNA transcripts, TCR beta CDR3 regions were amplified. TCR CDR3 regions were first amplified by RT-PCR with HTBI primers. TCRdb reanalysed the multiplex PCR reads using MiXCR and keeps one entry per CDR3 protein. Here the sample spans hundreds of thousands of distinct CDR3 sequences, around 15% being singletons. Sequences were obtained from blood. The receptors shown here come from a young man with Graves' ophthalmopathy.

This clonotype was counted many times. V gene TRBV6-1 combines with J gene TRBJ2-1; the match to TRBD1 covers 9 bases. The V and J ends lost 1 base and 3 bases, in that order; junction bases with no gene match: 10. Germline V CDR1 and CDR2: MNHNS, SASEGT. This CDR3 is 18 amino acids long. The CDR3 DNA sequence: TGTGCCAGCAGTGAAGAATCTACAGGGGGCGACTACTACAATGAGCAGTTCTTC. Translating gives CASSEESTGGDYYNEQFF.

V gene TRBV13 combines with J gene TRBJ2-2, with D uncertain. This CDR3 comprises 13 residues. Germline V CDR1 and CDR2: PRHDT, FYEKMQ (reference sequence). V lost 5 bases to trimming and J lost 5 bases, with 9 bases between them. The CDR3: CASSETVTGELFF. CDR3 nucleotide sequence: TGTGCCAGCAGCGAGACGGTGACCGGGGAGCTGTTTTTT.

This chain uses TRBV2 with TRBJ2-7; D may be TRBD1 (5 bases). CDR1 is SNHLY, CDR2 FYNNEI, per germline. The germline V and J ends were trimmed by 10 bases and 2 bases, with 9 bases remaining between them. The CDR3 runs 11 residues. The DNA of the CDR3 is TGTGCCACCACAGGTGCCTACGAGCAGTACTTC. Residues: CATTGAYEQYF.

The CDR3 loop reads CASSSTRRLEGGRNNEQFF. The CDR3 region has the DNA TGTGCCAGCAGCTCCACACGCCGCCTTGAGGGCGGGAGGAACAATGAGCAGTTCTTC. The rearrangement uses TRBV28 and TRBJ2-1; TRBD2 aligns across 8 bases. Germline V CDR1 and CDR2: MDHEN, SYDVKM. J lost 5 bases, V lost 6 bases, and 21 bases had no gene match. The CDR3 consists of 19 residues.

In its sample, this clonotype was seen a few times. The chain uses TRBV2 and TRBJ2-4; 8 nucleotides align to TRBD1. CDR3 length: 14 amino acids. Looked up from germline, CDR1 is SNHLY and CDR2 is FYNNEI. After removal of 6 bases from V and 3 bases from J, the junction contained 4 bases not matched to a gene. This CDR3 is CASSDRGLKNIQYF. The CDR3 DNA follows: TGTGCCAGCAGCGACAGGGGACTCAAAAACATTCAGTACTTC.

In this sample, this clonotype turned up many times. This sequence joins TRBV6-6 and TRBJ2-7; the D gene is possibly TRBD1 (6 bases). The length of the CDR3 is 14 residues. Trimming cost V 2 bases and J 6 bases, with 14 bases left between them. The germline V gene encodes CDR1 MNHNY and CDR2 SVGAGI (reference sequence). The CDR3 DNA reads TGTGCCAGCAGTTACAACAGGGTGGCAGGCGAGCAGTACTTC. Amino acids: CASSYNRVAGEQYF.

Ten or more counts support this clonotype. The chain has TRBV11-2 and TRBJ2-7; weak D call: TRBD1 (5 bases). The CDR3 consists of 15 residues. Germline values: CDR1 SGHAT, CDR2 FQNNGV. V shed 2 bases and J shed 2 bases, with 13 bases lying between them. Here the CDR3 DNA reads TGTGCCAGCAGCTTACCCTGGGGCGGCGCCTACGAGCAGTACTTC. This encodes CASSLPWGGAYEQYF.

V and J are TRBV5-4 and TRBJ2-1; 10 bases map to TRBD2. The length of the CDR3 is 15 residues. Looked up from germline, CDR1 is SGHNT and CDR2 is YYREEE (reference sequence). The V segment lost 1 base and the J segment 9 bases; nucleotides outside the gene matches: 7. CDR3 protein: CASSLTTGTSVEQFF. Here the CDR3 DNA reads TGTGCCAGCAGCTTGACGACCGGGACTAGCGTTGAGCAGTTCTTC.

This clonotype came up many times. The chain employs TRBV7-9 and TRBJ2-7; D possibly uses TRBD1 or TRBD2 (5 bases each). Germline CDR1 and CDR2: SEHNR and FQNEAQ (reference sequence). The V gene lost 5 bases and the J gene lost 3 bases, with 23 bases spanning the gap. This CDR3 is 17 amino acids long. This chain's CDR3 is CASSPNTGTRLGYEQYF. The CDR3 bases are TGTGCCAGCAGCCCAAACACCGGGACCCGATTGGGCTACGAGCAGTACTTC.